This TCR beta chain was captured by sequencing in a study of T-cell reconstitution after alpha-beta-depleted transplantation in children. Study outcomes and limitations: At day 60, the high TCRbeta diversity found in some patients originated from recipient T cells and thymic progenitors that had survived.

Comments on this clonotype: Its antigen is unknown.

The library targeted TCRbeta and was prepared with unique molecular identifiers. TCRdb processed the PCR reads anew with MiXCR; each CDR3 protein has one entry. Of about 1,000,000 distinct CDR3 sequences in the sample, about 31% are singletons; the top ten hold roughly 30%. The specimen comprised PBMCs, mostly from graft donor cells, sampled 360 days after TCRalphabeta/CD19-depleted stem cell transplant. The receptor was derived from a boy younger than two who had a stem cell transplant for SCID, so the T cells may come from the graft donor.

This chain's CDR3 is CASRLDRGLYEQYF. The CDR3 coding sequence is TGTGCCAGCAGGTTGGACAGGGGACTTTACGAGCAGTACTTC. V and J are TRBV28 and TRBJ2-7; 9 nucleotides line up with TRBD1. This CDR3 region has 14 residues. Per germline, CDR1 MDHEN and CDR2 SYDVKM. With V trimmed by 6 bases and J by 4 bases, 7 bases remained unmatched.